This T cell receptor (beta chain) derives from a study of identical twins. CDR3 length equals 12 residues. Per germline, CDR1 SEHNR and CDR2 FQNEAQ (reference sequence). V lost 3 bases and J 3 bases, leaving 6 bases between the germline ends. Among all donors, each was a healthy Caucasian. This clonotype was detected ten times or more. Its antigen is still unknown. TCRdb reanalysed the 5' RACE reads using MiXCR and keeps one entry per CDR3 protein. The sample holds 500,000 to 650,000 distinct CDR3 sequences, just over 7% seen once. Study conclusions and caveats: Where out-of-frame alpha sequences were twin-shared, they showed excess low generation probability.

The same sample was also used in a study of yellow fever vaccine responses in identical twins. Turning to that study: Among the twins, the vaccine T cell response reportedly seemed partly convergent and partly personalized.

This chain links TRBV7-9 with TRBJ2-7; D not certain. This sequence originates from a woman aged 18-30 years in good health. Sequencing was carried out using PBMCs. CDR3 in amino acids: CASSFASYEQYF. The CDR3 DNA reads TGTGCCAGCAGCTTTGCCAGCTACGAGCAGTACTTC.